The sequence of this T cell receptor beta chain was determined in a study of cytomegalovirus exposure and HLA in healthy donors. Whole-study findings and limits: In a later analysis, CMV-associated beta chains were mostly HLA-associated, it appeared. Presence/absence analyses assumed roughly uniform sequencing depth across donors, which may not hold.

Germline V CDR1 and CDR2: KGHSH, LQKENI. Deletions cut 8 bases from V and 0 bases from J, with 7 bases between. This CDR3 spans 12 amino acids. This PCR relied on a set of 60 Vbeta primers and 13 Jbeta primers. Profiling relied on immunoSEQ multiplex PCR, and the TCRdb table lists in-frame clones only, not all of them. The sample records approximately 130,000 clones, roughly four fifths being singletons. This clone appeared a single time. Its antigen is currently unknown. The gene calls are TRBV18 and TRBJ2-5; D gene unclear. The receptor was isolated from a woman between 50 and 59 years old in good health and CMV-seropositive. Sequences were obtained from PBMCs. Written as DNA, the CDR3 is TGTGCCAGCATGGGCTACCAAGAGACCCAGTACTTC. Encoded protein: CASMGYQETQYF. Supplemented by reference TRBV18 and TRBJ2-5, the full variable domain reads NAGVMQNPRHLVRRRGQEARLRCSPMKGHSHVYWYRQLPEEGLKFMVYLQKENIIDESGMPKERFSAEFPKEGPSILRIQQVVRGDSAAYFCASMGYQETQYFGPGTRLLVL.